What follows are 25 T cell receptor beta chains derived from one specimen sequenced in a study of CD8 T cells in ankylosing spondylitis. Overall study findings and caveats: The study identified a TCR beta motif of several highly homologous variants that appeared characteristic of ankylosing spondylitis blood.

TCRdb independently ran MiXCR on the 5' RACE reads; one entry per CDR3 protein. The sample has around 490,000 distinct CDR3 sequences; roughly 5.2% are singletons. Their antigens are not known. The sample taken for sequencing was blood, either unsorted or a sorted T cell fraction (not recorded which). These receptors were taken from a male donor with ankylosing spondylitis.

This clonotype came up many times. This chain joins TRBV20-1 and TRBJ1-5; TRBD1 agrees at 9 bases. The CDR3 length is 13 residues. Trimming removed 6 bases from V and 6 bases from J; junction bases left unmatched: 6. Germline V CDR1 and CDR2: DFQATT, SNEGSKA (reference sequence). The CDR3, as DNA: TGCAGTGCAACGGGACAGGGAGGTCAGCCCCAGCATTTT. It translates to CSATGQGGQPQHF.

The CDR3 DNA sequence: TGTGCCAGCACCTTGGACAGGGTAACAGATACGCAGTATTTT. Residues: CASTLDRVTDTQYF. V gene TRBV28 combines with J gene TRBJ2-3; 8 nucleotides agree with TRBD1. The CDR3 runs to 14 residues. V was pared by 7 bases and J by 3 bases, with 6 bases of the junction left unmatched. CDR1 is MDHEN and CDR2 is SYDVKM in the germline V gene.

This clonotype appeared a few times. The chain uses TRBV2 and TRBJ2-2, with 7 nucleotides matching TRBD1. Germline assignment: CDR1 SNHLY and CDR2 FYNNEI. Losses at the gene ends were 8 bases for V and 7 bases for J; bases not matched to a gene: 4. The CDR3 spans 12 residues. In nucleotides, the CDR3 is TGTGCCAGCGACAGGGCGGGCGGGGAGCTGTTTTTT. Amino acids: CASDRAGGELFF.

This clonotype turned up a few times. The chain carries TRBV19 and TRBJ1-1; D unclear. Germline V gene lookup returns CDR1 LNHDA and CDR2 SQIVND (reference sequence). The CDR3 spans 11 residues. CDR3 in amino acids: CARRENTEAFF. The DNA for the CDR3 is TGTGCTCGGAGAGAGAACACTGAAGCTTTCTTT.

This clonotype was found many times. The chain joins TRBV7-2 to TRBJ1-1; perhaps TRBD1 as D (5 bases). The CDR3 is made up of 13 amino acids. Germline-derived CDR1 and CDR2 are SGHTA and FQGNSA. Trimming pared 3 bases from V and 6 bases from J, leaving 11 bases between. The chain's CDR3 is CASSLERGSEAFF. The CDR3 nucleotides read TGTGCCAGCAGCTTGGAAAGGGGCTCTGAAGCTTTCTTT. The variable domain in full, with the rest retrieved from reference TRBV7-2 and TRBJ1-1, is GAGVSQSPSNKVTEKGKDVELRCDPISGHTALYWYRQSLGQGLEFLIYFQGNSAPDKSGLPSDRFSAERTGGSVSTLTIQRTQQEDSAVYLCASSLERGSEAFFGQGTRLTVV.

This clonotype was detected ten times or more. The CDR3: CSARDTGLNTEAFF. The CDR3 bases are TGCAGTGCTAGAGATACGGGTCTGAACACTGAAGCTTTCTTT. J is TRBJ1-1 and V is TRBV20-1; D is unclear. The germline V gene has CDR1 DFQATT and CDR2 SNEGSKA (reference sequence). The length of the CDR3 is 14 residues. Trimming took 0 bases from V and 0 from J, leaving 8 bases between them.

There are many counts of this clonotype. The rearrangement links TRBV5-1 to TRBJ2-2; tentative D call: TRBD1 (6 bases). This CDR3 has 14 residues. Germline V CDR1 and CDR2: SGHRS, YFSETQ. V dropped 2 bases and J dropped 6 bases, with 11 bases sitting between them. CDR3 sequence: CASSLGGAAGELFF. The CDR3 DNA sequence: TGCGCCAGCAGCTTAGGGGGAGCGGCCGGGGAGCTGTTTTTT.

This clonotype was found many times. V is TRBV6-1 and J is TRBJ2-1; 13 positions agree with TRBD2. The J segment lost 4 bases and the V segment lost 4 bases, leaving 1 base of the junction unmatched. Looked up from germline, CDR1 is MNHNS and CDR2 is SASEGT. The CDR3 consists of 15 residues. The CDR3 here is CASSGLAGGYNEQFF. Written as DNA, the CDR3 is TGTGCCAGCAGTGGACTAGCGGGAGGTTACAATGAGCAGTTCTTC.

This clonotype was observed many times. The rearrangement uses TRBV12-3 or TRBV12-4 and TRBJ1-2; D is possibly TRBD1 (5 bases). The CDR3 extends over 17 amino acids. V lost 0 bases and J lost 3, with 17 bases in between. The CDR3 loop is CASSLAHPDGDDYGYTF. The CDR3 DNA reads as TGTGCCAGCAGTTTAGCCCACCCTGACGGGGACGACTATGGCTACACCTTC.

The V and J genes are TRBV6-5 and TRBJ1-6; the D gene is possibly TRBD1 (5 bases). The germline CDR1 and CDR2 sequences are MNHEY and SVGAGI. V lost 2 bases to trimming and J lost 5 bases, with 10 bases between them. The CDR3 runs 15 residues. The CDR3 region is CASSYDSFNNSPLHF. CDR3 bases: TGTGCCAGCAGTTACGACAGTTTCAATAATTCACCCCTCCACTTT.

This clonotype was detected many times. V gene TRBV25-1 combines with J gene TRBJ2-6, with D uncertain. The CDR3 has 13 residues. V dropped 8 bases and J dropped 0 bases, with 5 bases sitting between them. Per germline, CDR1 MGHDK and CDR2 SYGVNS. Written as DNA, the CDR3 is TGTGCCAGCTCTCTCTCTGGGGCCAACGTCCTGACTTTC. Translating gives CASSLSGANVLTF.

This clonotype was detected many times. This chain connects TRBV12-3 or TRBV12-4 to TRBJ1-3; D perhaps matches TRBD1 (5 bases). The CDR3 is 14 amino acids. Trimming took 6 bases from V and 8 from J, leaving 17 bases between them. The chain's CDR3 is CASSYMAGVDTIYF. The DNA for the CDR3 is TGTGCCAGCAGCTATATGGCGGGGGTGGACACCATATATTTT.

J is TRBJ2-3 and V is TRBV11-2; unclear D gene. V lost 5 bases to trimming and J lost 2 bases, with 11 bases between them. The length of the CDR3 is 14 residues. CDR1 is SGHAT and CDR2 is FQNNGV in the germline V gene. CDR3 region: CASSVPFFTDTQYF. In nucleotides, the CDR3 is TGTGCCAGCAGCGTCCCGTTTTTCACAGATACGCAGTATTTT. The full variable domain, in which reference TRBV11-2 and TRBJ2-3 provide the parts outside the CDR3, is EAGVAQSPRYKIIEKRQSVAFWCNPISGHATLYWYQQILGQGPKLLIQFQNNGVVDDSQLPKDRFSAERLKGVDSTLKIQPAKLEDSAVYLCASSVPFFTDTQYFGPGTRLTVL.

The sample holds many counts of this clonotype. The rearrangement uses TRBV28 and TRBJ1-5; no clear D. The CDR3 loop spans 13 amino acids. Germline CDR1 MDHEN, CDR2 SYDVKM. V lost 11 bases to trimming and J lost 0 bases, with 11 bases between them. The CDR3: CAAQWVSNQPQHF. The CDR3 DNA reads TGTGCCGCACAGTGGGTTAGCAATCAGCCCCAGCATTTT. The full variable domain, rest sourced from reference TRBV28 and TRBJ1-5, is DVKVTQSSRYLVKRTGEKVFLECVQDMDHENMFWYRQDPGLGLRLIYFSYDVKMKEKGDIPEGYSVSREKKERFSLILESASTNQTSMYLCAAQWVSNQPQHFGDGTRLSIL.

This clonotype was counted ten times or more. This rearrangement joins TRBV20-1 to TRBJ2-7; tentatively, D is TRBD1 (5 bases). Germline lookup yields CDR1 DFQATT and CDR2 SNEGSKA (reference sequence). V was clipped by 3 bases and J by 3 bases, with 9 bases between them. The CDR3 runs 12 residues. CDR3 nucleotides: TGCAGTGCTAGGCTAGGGGACTACGAGCAGTACTTC. Translation: CSARLGDYEQYF.

This clonotype was counted many times. CDR3 sequence reads: CASSLRTSGVTTQYF. CDR3 sequence (DNA): TGTGCCAGCAGCCTGCGGACTAGCGGGGTAACTACGCAGTATTTT. This chain joins TRBV7-2 and TRBJ2-3; 12 positions match TRBD2. Germline CDR1 reads SGHTA; CDR2 reads FQGNSA. CDR3 length equals 15 residues. V shed 5 bases and J 8 bases; nucleotides not matched to a gene: 8.

The table lists this clonotype with a few counts. The J gene is TRBJ2-7, the V gene TRBV6-1; TRBD1 might be the D (6 bases). The germline CDR1 and CDR2 sequences are MNHNS and SASEGT. Trimming pared 2 bases from V and 10 bases from J, leaving 15 bases between. This CDR3 is 13 amino acids long. This CDR3 is CASSEKGHLNQYF. CDR3 in DNA: TGTGCCAGCAGTGAAAAGGGACACTTGAACCAGTACTTC.

This clonotype was seen repeatedly, ten times or more. This rearrangement joins TRBV5-5 to TRBJ1-3; D uncertain. Germline V gene data show CDR1 as SGHKS and CDR2 as YYEKEE (reference sequence). The CDR3 sequence is 15 residues long. Deletions cut 2 bases from V and 0 bases from J, with 9 bases between. In DNA form, the CDR3 reads TGTGCCAGCAGCTTCTTTGCAAACTCTGGAAACACCATATATTTT. Amino acid sequence: CASSFFANSGNTIYF.

This clonotype was picked up many times. V is TRBV11-2 and J is TRBJ2-2, with 7 bases aligning to TRBD1. V was pared by 4 bases and J by 4 bases, with 18 bases of the junction left unmatched. The length of the CDR3 is 19 residues. The germline V gene encodes CDR1 SGHAT and CDR2 FQNNGV. The CDR3 sequence is CASSYKRTGRTYPTGELFF. Written as DNA, the CDR3 is TGTGCCAGCAGCTATAAGAGGACAGGACGGACCTACCCCACCGGGGAGCTGTTTTTT.

This clonotype was seen at least ten times. The rearrangement joins TRBV7-9 to TRBJ2-7; unclear D gene. Germline CDR1 and CDR2: SEHNR and FQNEAQ (reference sequence). This CDR3 is 15 amino acids long. Trimming removed 5 bases from V and 3 bases from J, with 17 bases in between. This CDR3 reads CASSARGPSNYEQYF. DNA for the CDR3: TGTGCCAGCAGCGCCAGAGGCCCTTCAAACTACGAGCAGTACTTC.

The table lists this clonotype with many counts. The chain links TRBV9 to TRBJ1-6; no definite D call. Germline V CDR1 and CDR2: SGDLS, YYNGEE. This CDR3 contains 14 residues. Trimming stripped 0 bases from V and 14 bases from J, with 15 bases between. CDR3 DNA: TGTGCCAGCAGCGTAGGTCCGGCTAATAGGGCCCTCCACTTT. It encodes CASSVGPANRALHF.

The chain recombines TRBV5-5 with TRBJ2-7; D unresolved. This CDR3 has 14 residues. Germline CDR1 and CDR2: SGHKS and YYEKEE (reference sequence). V shed 2 bases and J shed 5 bases, with 14 bases lying between them. The CDR3, as DNA: TGTGCCAGCAGCTTAAGAAGGGTCACAGACGAGCAGTACTTC. Translation gives CASSLRRVTDEQYF.

This clonotype was counted at least ten times. This chain joins TRBV7-2 and TRBJ2-1; D not resolved. The CDR3 totals 13 residues. V was cut by 5 bases and J by 4 bases, with 9 bases left in between. Germline V gene data show CDR1 as SGHTA and CDR2 as FQGNSA. CDR3 region: CASSTDPYNEQFF. The DNA of the CDR3 is TGTGCCAGCAGCACGGACCCGTACAATGAGCAGTTCTTC.

This clonotype was seen more than once but under ten times. The CDR3 nucleotides read TGTGCCAGCAGCTTAGATCTAGGACCAGATACGCAGTATTTT. Its translation is CASSLDLGPDTQYF. This rearrangement joins TRBV7-9 to TRBJ2-3, with no clear D. This CDR3 has 14 residues. Trimming left V 1 base short and J 4 bases short, with 9 bases between. In germline, CDR1 is SEHNR, CDR2 FQNEAQ (reference sequence).

This clonotype was counted at least ten times. The V and J genes are TRBV5-4 and TRBJ2-3; D gene unclear. Germline assignment: CDR1 SGHNT and CDR2 YYREEE (reference sequence). V dropped 1 base and J dropped 6 bases, with 6 bases sitting between them. This CDR3 comprises 12 residues. The CDR3 DNA is TGTGCCAGCAGCTTGATGGGGGATACGCAGTATTTT. Its protein is CASSLMGDTQYF.